This is a list of T cell receptor beta chains from one sample in a study of CD8 T cells in ankylosing spondylitis. From the 5' RACE reads, TCRdb called clonotypes with MiXCR, one entry per CDR3 protein. The table has 200,000 to 300,000 distinct CDR3 sequences, about 11% seen once. Sequenced: blood, either unsorted or a sorted T cell fraction (not recorded which). These receptors came from a male donor with ankylosing spondylitis or in good health (not recorded which). Each CDR3 is given with its conserved first and last residue. D genes are given only for firm matches. The size field is filled for only some rows; it gives once, few, many or a size class.

d_call	v_call	j_call	clone_size	cdr3_nt	cdr3_aa
.	TRBV14	TRBJ2-7	.	TGTGCCAGCAGCGCGCTCGATCGACAGGTGGACACCTACGAGCAGTACTTC	CASSALDRQVDTYEQYF
.	TRBV2	TRBJ2-6	few	TGTGCCAGGAGAGGCAGGGTGCTCTCTGGGGCCAACGTCCTGACTTTC	CARRGRVLSGANVLTF
.	TRBV7-9	TRBJ2-3	many	TGTGCCAGCAGCCCGAGTAGCCCCGATCTCACAGATACGCAGTATTTT	CASSPSSPDLTDTQYF
.	TRBV5-1	TRBJ2-7	many	TGCGCCAGCAGCTTGGTTCAGGGCTCCGATGAGCAGTACTTC	CASSLVQGSDEQYF
TRBD2	TRBV12-3/TRBV12-4	TRBJ2-1	many	TGTGCCAGCAGGTTCCACGCTAGCGGGAGGGCCTATGAGCAGTTCTTC	CASRFHASGRAYEQFF
.	TRBV6-1	TRBJ2-5	.	TGTGCCAGCAGTGATTACAACGAGGAGACCCAGTACTTC	CASSDYNEETQYF
.	TRBV10-2	TRBJ2-3	many	TGCGCCAGCAGTGAGCTCAGGTCAACAAGGGGTACGCAGTATTTT	CASSELRSTRGTQYF
.	TRBV29-1	TRBJ2-7	few	TGCAGCGCCTACACTAGGGATCATGCGTACGAGCAGTACTTC	CSAYTRDHAYEQYF
TRBD2	TRBV20-1	TRBJ2-5	many	TGCAGTGCTAGAGAACGGGAAATCGGGGGGGGCTCTCAGTACTTC	CSAREREIGGGSQYF
.	TRBV29-1	TRBJ2-3	few	TGCAGCGTTGAGCTTAAATTCAGTGTCGGGGGTATGCGAGGCACAGATACGCAGTATTTT	CSVELKFSVGGMRGTDTQYF